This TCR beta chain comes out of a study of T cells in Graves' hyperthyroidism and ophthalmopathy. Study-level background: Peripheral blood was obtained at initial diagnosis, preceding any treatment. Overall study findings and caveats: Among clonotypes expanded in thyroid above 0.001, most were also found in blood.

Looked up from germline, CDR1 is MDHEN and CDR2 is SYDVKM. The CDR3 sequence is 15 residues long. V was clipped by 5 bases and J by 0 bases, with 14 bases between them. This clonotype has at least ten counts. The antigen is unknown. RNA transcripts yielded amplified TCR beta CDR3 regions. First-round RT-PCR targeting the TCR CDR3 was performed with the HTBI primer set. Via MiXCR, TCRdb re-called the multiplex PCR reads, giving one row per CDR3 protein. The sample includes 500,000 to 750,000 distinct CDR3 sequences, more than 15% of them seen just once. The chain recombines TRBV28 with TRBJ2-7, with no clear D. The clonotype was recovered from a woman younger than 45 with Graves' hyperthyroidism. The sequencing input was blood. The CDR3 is CASSGRASGSYEQYF. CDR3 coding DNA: TGTGCCAGCAGTGGAAGGGCGTCAGGCTCCTACGAGCAGTACTTC.